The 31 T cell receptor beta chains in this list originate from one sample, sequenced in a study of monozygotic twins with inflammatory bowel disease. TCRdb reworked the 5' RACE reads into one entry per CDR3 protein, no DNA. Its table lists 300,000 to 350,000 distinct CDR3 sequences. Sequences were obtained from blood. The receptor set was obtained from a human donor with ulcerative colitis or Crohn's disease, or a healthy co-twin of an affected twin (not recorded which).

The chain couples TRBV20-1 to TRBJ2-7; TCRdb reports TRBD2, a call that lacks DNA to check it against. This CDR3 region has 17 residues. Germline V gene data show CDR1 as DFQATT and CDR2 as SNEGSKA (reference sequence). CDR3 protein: CSAPNGLAGGGAYEQYF.

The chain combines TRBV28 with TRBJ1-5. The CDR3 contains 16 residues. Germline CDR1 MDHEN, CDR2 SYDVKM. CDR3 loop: CASSYPGGGNGQPQHF. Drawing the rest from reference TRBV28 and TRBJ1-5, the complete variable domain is DVKVTQSSRYLVKRTGEKVFLECVQDMDHENMFWYRQDPGLGLRLIYFSYDVKMKEKGDIPEGYSVSREKKERFSLILESASTNQTSMYLCASSYPGGGNGQPQHFGDGTRLSIL.

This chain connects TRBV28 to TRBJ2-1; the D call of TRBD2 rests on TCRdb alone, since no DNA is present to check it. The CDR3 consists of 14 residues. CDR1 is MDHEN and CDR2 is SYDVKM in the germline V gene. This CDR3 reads CASSLLGGGNEQFF.

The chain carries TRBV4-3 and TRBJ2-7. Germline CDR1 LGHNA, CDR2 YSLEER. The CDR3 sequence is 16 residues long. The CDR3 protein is CASSQEDSGVSYEQYF.

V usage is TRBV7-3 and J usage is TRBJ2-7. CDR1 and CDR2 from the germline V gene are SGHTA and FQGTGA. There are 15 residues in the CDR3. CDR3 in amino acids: CASSESPWEPYEQYF.

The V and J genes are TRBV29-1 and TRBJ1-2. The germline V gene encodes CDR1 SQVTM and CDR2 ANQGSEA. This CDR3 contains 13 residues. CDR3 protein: CSVGGIDGSGYTF.

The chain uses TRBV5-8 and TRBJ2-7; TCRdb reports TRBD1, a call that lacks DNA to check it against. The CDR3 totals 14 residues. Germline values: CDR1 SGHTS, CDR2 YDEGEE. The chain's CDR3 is CASSYRDRWIEQYF.

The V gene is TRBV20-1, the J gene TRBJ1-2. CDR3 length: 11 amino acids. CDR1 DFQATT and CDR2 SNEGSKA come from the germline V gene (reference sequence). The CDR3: CSARETEGYTF.

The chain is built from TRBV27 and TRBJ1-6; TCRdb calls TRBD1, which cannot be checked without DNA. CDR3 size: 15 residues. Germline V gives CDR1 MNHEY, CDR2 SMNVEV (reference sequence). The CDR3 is CASSSNRGYNSPLHF.

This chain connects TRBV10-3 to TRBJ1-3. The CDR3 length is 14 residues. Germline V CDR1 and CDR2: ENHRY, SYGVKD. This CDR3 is CAISEAGSGNTIYF.

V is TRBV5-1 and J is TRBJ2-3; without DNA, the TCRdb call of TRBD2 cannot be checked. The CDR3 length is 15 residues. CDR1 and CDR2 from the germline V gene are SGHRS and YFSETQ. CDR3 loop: CASSSGLAGADTQYF. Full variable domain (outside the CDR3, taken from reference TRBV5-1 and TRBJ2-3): KAGVTQTPRYLIKTRGQQVTLSCSPISGHRSVSWYQQTPGQGLQFLFEYFSETQRNKGNFPGRFSGRQFSNSRSEMNVSTLELGDSALYLCASSSGLAGADTQYFGPGTRLTVL.

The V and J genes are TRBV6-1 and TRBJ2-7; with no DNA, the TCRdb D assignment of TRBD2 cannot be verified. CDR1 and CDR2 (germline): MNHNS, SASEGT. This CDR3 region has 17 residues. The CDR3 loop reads CASNPSLASGASYEQYF.

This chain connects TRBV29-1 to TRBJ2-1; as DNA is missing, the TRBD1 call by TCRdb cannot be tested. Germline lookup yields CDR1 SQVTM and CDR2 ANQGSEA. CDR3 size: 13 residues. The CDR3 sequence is CSVTGTEYNEQFF.

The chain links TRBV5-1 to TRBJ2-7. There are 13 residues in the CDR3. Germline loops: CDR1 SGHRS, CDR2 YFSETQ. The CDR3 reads CASRRTSAYEQYF.

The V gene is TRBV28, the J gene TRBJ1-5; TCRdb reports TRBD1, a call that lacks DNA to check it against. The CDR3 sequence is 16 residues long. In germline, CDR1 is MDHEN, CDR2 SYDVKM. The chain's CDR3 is CASTTLQGISNQPQHF.

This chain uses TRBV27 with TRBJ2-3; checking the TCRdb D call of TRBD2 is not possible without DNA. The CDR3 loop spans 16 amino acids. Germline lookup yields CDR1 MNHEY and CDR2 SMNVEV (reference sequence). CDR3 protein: CASSLLAGGHPLRAYF.

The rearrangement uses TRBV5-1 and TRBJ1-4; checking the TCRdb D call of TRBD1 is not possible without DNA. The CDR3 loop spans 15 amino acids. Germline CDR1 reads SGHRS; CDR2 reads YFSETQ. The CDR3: CASSLGGTQGEKLFF. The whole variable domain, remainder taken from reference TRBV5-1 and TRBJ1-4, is KAGVTQTPRYLIKTRGQQVTLSCSPISGHRSVSWYQQTPGQGLQFLFEYFSETQRNKGNFPGRFSGRQFSNSRSEMNVSTLELGDSALYLCASSLGGTQGEKLFFGSGTQLSVL.

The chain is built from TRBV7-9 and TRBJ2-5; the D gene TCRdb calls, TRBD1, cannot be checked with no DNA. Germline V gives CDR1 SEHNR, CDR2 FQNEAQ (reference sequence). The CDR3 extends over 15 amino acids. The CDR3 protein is CASSLAVGTWETQYF.

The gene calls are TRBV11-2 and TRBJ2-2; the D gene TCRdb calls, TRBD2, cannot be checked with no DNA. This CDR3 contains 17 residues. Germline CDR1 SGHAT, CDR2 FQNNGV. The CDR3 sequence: CASRTGLAGVGTGELFF.

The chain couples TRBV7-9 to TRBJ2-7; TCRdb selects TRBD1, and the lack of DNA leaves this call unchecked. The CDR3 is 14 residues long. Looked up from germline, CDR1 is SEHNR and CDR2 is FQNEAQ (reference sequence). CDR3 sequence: CASSYPPGTGEQYF.

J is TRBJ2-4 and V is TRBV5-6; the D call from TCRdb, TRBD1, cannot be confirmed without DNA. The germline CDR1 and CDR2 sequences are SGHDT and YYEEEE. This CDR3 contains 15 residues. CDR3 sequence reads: CASSSLVAGPSIQYF. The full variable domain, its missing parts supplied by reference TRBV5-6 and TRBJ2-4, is DAGVTQSPTHLIKTRGQQVTLRCSPKSGHDTVSWYQQALGQGPQFIFQYYEEEERQRGNFPDRFSGHQFPNYSSELNVNALLLGDSALYLCASSSLVAGPSIQYFGAGTRLSVL.

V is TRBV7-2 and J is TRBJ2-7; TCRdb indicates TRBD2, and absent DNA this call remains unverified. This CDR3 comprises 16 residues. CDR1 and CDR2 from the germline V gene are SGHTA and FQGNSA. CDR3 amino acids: CASTPQPGLASYEQYF.

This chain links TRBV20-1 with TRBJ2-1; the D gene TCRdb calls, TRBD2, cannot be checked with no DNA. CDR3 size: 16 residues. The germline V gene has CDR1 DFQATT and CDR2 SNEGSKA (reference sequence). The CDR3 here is CSARDFRWGTSGIKFF.

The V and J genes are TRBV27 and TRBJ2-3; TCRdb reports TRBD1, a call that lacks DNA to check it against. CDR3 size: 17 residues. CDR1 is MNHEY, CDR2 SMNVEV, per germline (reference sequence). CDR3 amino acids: CASSPADSLFGTDTQYF.

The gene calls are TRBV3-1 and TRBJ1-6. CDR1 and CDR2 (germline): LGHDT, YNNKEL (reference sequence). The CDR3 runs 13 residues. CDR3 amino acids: CASSQGGGSPLHF. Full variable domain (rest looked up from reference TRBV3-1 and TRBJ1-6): DTAVSQTPKYLVTQMGNDKSIKCEQNLGHDTMYWYKQDSKKFLKIMFSYNNKELIINETVPNRFSPKSPDKAHLNLHINSLELGDSAVYFCASSQGGGSPLHFGNGTRLTVT.

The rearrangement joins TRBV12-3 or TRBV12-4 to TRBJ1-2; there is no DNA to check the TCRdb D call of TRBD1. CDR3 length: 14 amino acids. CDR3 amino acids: CASSLGTGAYGYTF.

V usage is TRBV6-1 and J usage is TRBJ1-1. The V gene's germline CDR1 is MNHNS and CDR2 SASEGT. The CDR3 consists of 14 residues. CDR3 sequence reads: CASSDRSLNTEAFF.

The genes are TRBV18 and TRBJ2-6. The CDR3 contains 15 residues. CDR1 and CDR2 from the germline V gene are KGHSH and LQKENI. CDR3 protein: CASSPNISGANVLTF.

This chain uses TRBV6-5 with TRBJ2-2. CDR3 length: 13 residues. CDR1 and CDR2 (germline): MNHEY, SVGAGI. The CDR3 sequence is CASVTPGLGELFF.

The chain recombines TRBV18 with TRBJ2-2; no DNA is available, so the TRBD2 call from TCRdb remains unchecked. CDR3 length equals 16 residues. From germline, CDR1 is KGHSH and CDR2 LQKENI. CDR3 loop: CASSQLAGPNTGELFF.

This CDR3 reads CSARGFSNNEQFF. This sequence joins TRBV29-1 and TRBJ2-1; TCRdb reports TRBD1, a call that lacks DNA to check it against. Germline V gene lookup returns CDR1 SQVTM and CDR2 ANQGSEA. The CDR3 spans 13 residues.